The 24 T cell receptor beta chains in this list originate from one sample, sequenced in a study of beta chain features in type 1 diabetes. The sequenced template was cDNA made from the entire isolated RNA. Clones were read by immunoSEQ multiplex PCR, and TCRdb kept only the in-frame ones, dropping some. The table lists under 950,000 clones, roughly 15% of them singletons. The sequenced sample was naive CD4+ T cells from blood. These TCRs come from a woman between 18 and 30 years old in good health.

This clone was seen more than once but under ten times. The chain's CDR3 is CASSLLAGGGETQYF. CDR3 nucleotide sequence: TGTGCCAGCAGCTTACTAGCGGGAGGCGGGGAGACCCAGTACTTC. The chain links TRBV7-9 to TRBJ2-5; 11 bases line up with TRBD2. Germline V gene sequence: CDR1 SEHNR, CDR2 FQNEAQ (reference sequence). CDR3 length: 15 residues. J was trimmed by 5 bases and V by 2 bases; bases with no gene match: 4.

The chain carries TRBV19 and TRBJ1-5; 8 bases line up with TRBD1. Germline V gives CDR1 LNHDA, CDR2 SQIVND (reference sequence). V gave up 6 bases and J gave up 7 bases; unmatched junction bases: 5. This CDR3 is 13 amino acids long. The CDR3 coding sequence is TGTGCCAGTAGCAGGACAGGGCTACAGCCCCAGCATTTT. Its protein is CASSRTGLQPQHF.

This clone was counted only a few times. Additional DNA sequences in this sample encode the identical CDR3. This chain links TRBV5-1 with TRBJ2-2, with a tentative D call TRBD1 (6 bases). The CDR3 extends over 16 amino acids. Germline CDR1 SGHRS, CDR2 YFSETQ. Deletions cut 3 bases from V and 2 bases from J, with 14 bases between. CDR3: CASSSTGTRNTGELFF. The CDR3 nucleotides read TGCGCCAGCAGCTCTACCGGGACACGAAACACCGGGGAGCTGTTTTTT.

This clone showed up just a few times. The chain recombines TRBV12-5 with TRBJ2-3; 8 nucleotides agree with TRBD2. The junction had 11 bases not matched to a gene; V was cut back by 4 bases and J by 5 bases. CDR3 length equals 16 residues. Germline V gene sequence: CDR1 LGHNT, CDR2 FRNRAP. The chain's CDR3 is CASGSGLVGQLDTQYF. The CDR3 DNA reads TGTGCTAGTGGTTCGGGACTAGTGGGACAACTAGATACGCAGTATTTT. Supplemented by reference TRBV12-5 and TRBJ2-3, the full variable domain reads DARVTQTPRHKVTEMGQEVTMRCQPILGHNTVFWYRQTMMQGLELLAYFRNRAPLDDSGMPKDRFSAEMPDATLATLKIQPSEPRDSAVYFCASGSGLVGQLDTQYFGPGTRLTVL.

V and J are TRBV2 and TRBJ2-7; possibly TRBD2 for D (5 bases). Trimming removed 6 bases at V and 3 bases at J, with 12 bases between. Germline CDR1 reads SNHLY; CDR2 reads FYNNEI. This CDR3 region has 13 residues. CDR3 amino acids: CASRLREYYEQYF. The DNA for the CDR3 is TGTGCCAGCAGGCTCCGGGAATACTACGAGCAGTACTTC.

The V gene is TRBV28, the J gene TRBJ2-5, with D uncertain. Germline CDR1 and CDR2: MDHEN and SYDVKM. CDR3 length equals 14 residues. V lost 3 bases and J 3 bases, leaving 11 bases between the germline ends. The chain's CDR3 is CASSLSDPKETQYF. The CDR3 DNA is TGTGCCAGCAGTTTGAGTGACCCAAAAGAGACCCAGTACTTC. Looking up the rest from reference TRBV28 and TRBJ2-5 gives the full variable domain: DVKVTQSSRYLVKRTGEKVFLECVQDMDHENMFWYRQDPGLGLRLIYFSYDVKMKEKGDIPEGYSVSREKKERFSLILESASTNQTSMYLCASSLSDPKETQYFGPGTRLLVL.

The chain has TRBV28 and TRBJ2-5; D not resolved. Trimming removed 7 bases from V and 0 bases from J, with 6 bases in between. The CDR3 contains 12 residues. Germline V CDR1 and CDR2: MDHEN, SYDVKM. CDR3 nucleotide sequence: TGTGCCAGCAAGAGGTACCAAGAGACCCAGTACTTC. This gives the protein CASKRYQETQYF. Using reference TRBV28 and TRBJ2-5 for the parts outside the CDR3, the full variable domain is DVKVTQSSRYLVKRTGEKVFLECVQDMDHENMFWYRQDPGLGLRLIYFSYDVKMKEKGDIPEGYSVSREKKERFSLILESASTNQTSMYLCASKRYQETQYFGPGTRLLVL.

The rearrangement uses TRBV29-1 and TRBJ2-1; D remains ambiguous. The germline V gene encodes CDR1 SQVTM and CDR2 ANQGSEA. This CDR3 is built from 15 residues. Trimming left V 8 bases short and J 6 bases short, with 23 bases between. The CDR3 coding sequence is TGCAGCACCCTTAGGGATTGGTTATCTGGCAATGAGCAGTTCTTC. It translates to CSTLRDWLSGNEQFF.

This clone showed up just a few times. The rearrangement uses TRBV5-1 and TRBJ2-3; weak D call: TRBD2 (6 bases). Per germline, CDR1 SGHRS and CDR2 YFSETQ. V lost 2 bases, J lost 2 bases, and 12 bases lay in between. The CDR3 sequence is 15 residues long. CDR3 sequence (DNA): TGCGCCAGCAGCTTCGGACTACCCAACACAGATACGCAGTATTTT. This codes for CASSFGLPNTDTQYF.

This chain links TRBV4-2 with TRBJ2-1; TRBD2 matches at 15 bases. The CDR3 sequence is 14 residues long. Germline V gene data show CDR1 as LGHNA and CDR2 as YNFKEQ. V dropped 4 bases and J dropped 15; count of bases not matched to a gene: 7. CDR3 DNA: TGTGCCAGCAGCCCCGATCGGACTAGCGGGAGGGTGTTCTTC. Its protein product is CASSPDRTSGRVFF.

The chain uses TRBV4-1 and TRBJ1-4; tentatively, D is TRBD1 (6 bases). Trimming cost V 0 bases and J 7 bases, with 15 bases left between them. The CDR3 runs to 16 residues. Germline CDR1 MGHRA, CDR2 YSYEKL. CDR3 in DNA: TGCGCCAGCAGCCAAGAATCCCCACAGGGAGGTGAAAAACTGTTTTTT. Translating it yields CASSQESPQGGEKLFF.

The J gene is TRBJ1-2, the V gene TRBV4-2; TRBD1 matches at 11 bases. V lost 1 base, J lost 5 bases, and 6 bases stayed unmatched. CDR1 and CDR2 (germline): LGHNA, YNFKEQ. CDR3 length: 16 amino acids. The CDR3 nucleotides are TGTGCCAGCAGCCAAGCCGCCGGGACAGGGGGGTATGGCTACACCTTC. As protein: CASSQAAGTGGYGYTF.

The table lists this clone with a few counts. The chain recombines TRBV13 with TRBJ2-2; 9 bases align to TRBD1. Germline lookup yields CDR1 PRHDT and CDR2 FYEKMQ (reference sequence). This CDR3 contains 14 residues. Trimming at V came to 6 bases and at J to 4 bases, leaving 3 bases not matched to a gene. CDR3 sequence: CASRLTGGTGELFF. CDR3 DNA sequence: TGTGCCAGCAGACTGACAGGGGGCACCGGGGAGCTGTTTTTT.

About this clone: A much larger clone lies one base from this, so it may be a read error. Other DNA sequences in the same sample also yield this CDR3. The CDR3 DNA is TGTGCCAGCAGCCAAGTCACAGATACGCAGTATTTT. This codes for CASSQVTDTQYF. The chain has TRBV4-2 and TRBJ2-3; D is unresolved. Trimming took off 1 base at V and 2 bases at J, with 1 base between the two ends. Per the germline V gene, CDR1 is LGHNA and CDR2 is YNFKEQ. The CDR3 covers 12 residues.

This clone was seen many times. CDR3 DNA: TGTGCCAGCAGTGACAGCTCTGGGGCCAACGTCCTGACTTTC. Protein sequence: CASSDSSGANVLTF. V gene TRBV2 combines with J gene TRBJ2-6; no clear D gene. Trimming took off 3 bases at V and 0 bases at J, with 3 bases between the two ends. Germline V gene sequence: CDR1 SNHLY, CDR2 FYNNEI. This CDR3 contains 14 residues.

The genes are TRBV25-1 and TRBJ1-3; D not certain. The CDR3 length is 12 residues. Germline values: CDR1 MGHDK, CDR2 SYGVNS. With 4 bases removed from V and 4 bases from J, the gap between germline ends came to 5 bases. The CDR3 DNA is TGTGCCAGCAGTGGAGGCGGAAACACCATATATTTT. Translated: CASSGGGNTIYF.

The gene calls are TRBV14 and TRBJ1-6, with a tentative D call TRBD1 (6 bases). The CDR3 is 13 residues long. The germline V and J ends were trimmed by 3 bases and 14 bases, with 14 bases remaining between them. Per germline, CDR1 SGHDN and CDR2 FVKESK. DNA of the CDR3: TGTGCCAGCAGCCAGCGACAGGAGTTTTCCCTCCACTTT. Translated, it gives CASSQRQEFSLHF.

V is TRBV15 and J is TRBJ2-1; a possible D gene is TRBD2 (6 bases). With 5 bases removed from V and 5 bases from J, the gap between germline ends came to 16 bases. Germline-derived CDR1 and CDR2 are LNHNV and YYDKDF (reference sequence). The length of the CDR3 is 15 residues. The CDR3 bases are TGTGCCACCAGCGGTTTTGCGGGATACGACAATGAGCAGTTCTTC. Amino acids: CATSGFAGYDNEQFF.

This clone occurred many times. The chain links TRBV4-2 to TRBJ2-4, with D uncertain. This CDR3 spans 13 amino acids. V was trimmed by 0 bases and J by 8 bases, leaving 8 bases between them. Per the germline V gene, CDR1 is LGHNA and CDR2 is YNFKEQ. CDR3 coding DNA: TGTGCCAGCAGCCAAGATCGAGAAGACATTCAGTACTTC. Amino acids: CASSQDREDIQYF.

The chain combines TRBV9 with TRBJ2-1, with a weak D call TRBD2 (5 bases). V was trimmed by 2 bases and J by 0 bases, leaving 12 bases between them. Germline CDR1 reads SGDLS; CDR2 reads YYNGEE. The CDR3 totals 16 residues. CDR3 DNA sequence: TGTGCCAGCAGCGTTTCAGCCGGGGACTCCTACAATGAGCAGTTCTTC. Protein: CASSVSAGDSYNEQFF.

Only a few counts were recorded for this clone. The V and J genes are TRBV6-5 and TRBJ2-3; 8 bases are shared with TRBD1. Germline-derived CDR1 and CDR2 are MNHEY and SVGAGI. CDR3 length: 12 residues. The J segment lost 8 bases and the V segment lost 8 bases, leaving 6 bases of the junction unmatched. CDR3 amino acids: CASRTGGTTQYF. In DNA, the CDR3 is TGTGCCAGCCGCACAGGGGGTACTACGCAGTATTTT.

There are a few counts of this clone. The chain carries TRBV15 and TRBJ2-6; 9 bases are shared with TRBD2. This CDR3 is 18 amino acids long. CDR1 is LNHNV, CDR2 YYDKDF, per germline (reference sequence). Trimming removed 1 base from V and 0 bases from J; junction bases left unmatched: 4. In DNA form, the CDR3 reads TGTGCCACCAGCAGAGGACTAGCGGTTCCCTCTGGGGCCAACGTCCTGACTTTC. Translation: CATSRGLAVPSGANVLTF. Together with reference TRBV15 and TRBJ2-6, the CDR3 gives the full variable domain: DAMVIQNPRYQVTQFGKPVTLSCSQTLNHNVMYWYQQKSSQAPKLLFHYYDKDFNNEADTPDNFQSRRPNTSFCFLDIRSPGLGDTAMYLCATSRGLAVPSGANVLTFGAGSRLTVL.

The chain carries TRBV7-2 and TRBJ1-2; unclear D gene. The length of the CDR3 is 11 residues. Looked up from germline, CDR1 is SGHTA and CDR2 is FQGNSA. V lost 5 bases, J lost 9 bases, and 10 bases lay in between. The CDR3 DNA reads TGTGCCAGCAGCCCCACCCTTAGCTACACCTTC. This sequence encodes CASSPTLSYTF.

The table lists this clone with a few counts. The chain joins TRBV9 to TRBJ2-3; 10 bases align to TRBD2. Losses at the gene ends were 0 bases for V and 8 bases for J; bases not matched to a gene: 3. Germline CDR1 is SGDLS and CDR2 is YYNGEE. This CDR3 has 14 residues. CDR3: CASSVAASGSTQYF. CDR3 DNA: TGTGCCAGCAGCGTAGCCGCTAGCGGGAGTACGCAGTATTTT.